The 26 T cell receptor beta chains below come from one sample, sequenced in a study of T cell responses to AZD1222 COVID-19 vaccine. Clones were read by immunoSEQ multiplex PCR, and TCRdb kept only the in-frame ones, dropping some. Of tens of thousands of clones listed, less than 85% were seen once; the top ten hold more than 20%. Material: peripheral blood, obtained 28 days after the second AZD1222 dose. Every receptor here comes from an adult who received the AZD1222 COVID-19 vaccine.

The rearrangement uses TRBV5-1 and TRBJ1-5; 7 bases match TRBD1. V shed 0 bases and J 4 bases; nucleotides not matched to a gene: 4. CDR1 SGHRS and CDR2 YFSETQ come from the germline V gene. This CDR3 has 15 amino acids. In nucleotides, the CDR3 is TGCGCCAGCAGCTTGGGGGACAGCCTAAATCAGCCCCAGCATTTT. Protein: CASSLGDSLNQPQHF.

V gene TRBV9 combines with J gene TRBJ2-1; the D is unclear. Germline V gives CDR1 SGDLS, CDR2 YYNGEE. This CDR3 has 15 residues. V lost 4 bases, J lost 6 bases, and 17 bases lay in between. CDR3 nucleotides: TGTGCCAGCAGCCCCAGGATTTTGGATACCAATGAGCAGTTCTTC. This sequence encodes CASSPRILDTNEQFF.

The chain employs TRBV7-2 and TRBJ2-3; weak D call: TRBD2 (5 bases). The CDR3 totals 13 residues. Germline V gene sequence: CDR1 SGHTA, CDR2 FQGNSA. Trimming took 0 bases from V and 4 from J, leaving 5 bases between them. The CDR3 here is CASSLARADTQYF. CDR3 bases: TGTGCCAGCAGCTTAGCGCGGGCAGATACGCAGTATTTT.

This sequence joins TRBV5-4 and TRBJ2-4, with 12 bases matching TRBD1. This CDR3 spans 15 amino acids. J lost 15 bases, V lost 4 bases, and 14 bases had no gene match. Looked up from germline, CDR1 is SGHNT and CDR2 is YYREEE (reference sequence). CDR3 nucleotides: TGTGCCAGCAGCGTAGCCGGGACAGGGGGCTCCCGGTCGTACTTC. Amino acids: CASSVAGTGGSRSYF.

V gene TRBV5-1 combines with J gene TRBJ1-2; D ambiguous. This CDR3 comprises 13 residues. Looked up from germline, CDR1 is SGHRS and CDR2 is YFSETQ. V lost 0 bases to trimming and J lost 3 bases, with 6 bases between them. CDR3 nucleotide sequence: TGCGCCAGCAGCTTGGGTCCGGACTATGGCTACACCTTC. The encoded protein is CASSLGPDYGYTF.

The gene calls are TRBV6-5 and TRBJ1-4; the match to TRBD1 covers 7 bases. The CDR3 has 15 amino acids. Germline lookup yields CDR1 MNHEY and CDR2 SVGAGI. V was clipped by 0 bases and J by 2 bases; unmatched bases: 0. This chain's CDR3 is CASSYSTGTNEKLFF. CDR3 nucleotide sequence: TGTGCCAGCAGTTACTCGACAGGGACTAATGAAAAACTGTTTTTT.

The J gene is TRBJ2-7, the V gene TRBV9; TRBD2 matches at 7 bases. The CDR3 consists of 14 residues. The germline gives CDR1 SGDLS, CDR2 YYNGEE. After removal of 1 base from V and 4 bases from J, the junction contained 5 bases not matched to a gene. The DNA of the CDR3 is TGTGCCAGCAGCGTACGCAGGGAGGGGTACGAGCAGTACTTC. This sequence encodes CASSVRREGYEQYF.

The CDR3 sequence is CASRLAGNNEQFF. The CDR3 bases are TGTGCCAGCCGACTAGCGGGGAACAATGAGCAGTTCTTC. V usage is TRBV6-6 and J usage is TRBJ2-1; TRBD2 agrees at 11 bases. Germline CDR1 reads MNHNY; CDR2 reads SVGAGI (reference sequence). The junction had 2 bases not matched to a gene; V was cut back by 8 bases and J by 5 bases. The CDR3 has 13 amino acids.

This chain connects TRBV9 to TRBJ2-7, with D possibly TRBD1 on 6 matching bases. Looked up from germline, CDR1 is SGDLS and CDR2 is YYNGEE. The V end lost 0 bases, the J end lost 2 bases, and 9 bases lay between the germline ends. There are 14 residues in the CDR3. The CDR3 DNA is TGTGCCAGCAGCGTAGCGCAGGGGACCTACGAGCAGTACTTC. Residues: CASSVAQGTYEQYF.

This chain uses TRBV27 with TRBJ1-2, with no clear D. This CDR3 has 13 residues. V lost 3 bases and J 6 bases, leaving 11 bases between the germline ends. Per germline, CDR1 MNHEY and CDR2 SMNVEV (reference sequence). The CDR3 region has the DNA TGTGCCAGCAGTTTCGCAGGAGGAAATGGCTACACCTTC. Translating it yields CASSFAGGNGYTF.

The chain is built from TRBV6-5 and TRBJ2-3; TRBD2 agrees at 11 bases. The CDR3 runs to 13 residues. Germline CDR1 is MNHEY and CDR2 is SVGAGI. After removal of 8 bases from V and 4 bases from J, the junction contained 2 bases not matched to a gene. The CDR3 DNA is TGTGCCAGCGCTAGCGGGGGGCCAGATACGCAGTATTTT. Amino acids: CASASGGPDTQYF.

Written as DNA, the CDR3 is TGTGCCATTTCAGGACAGGGGACAGCCGGTGGCTACACCTTC. Translation: CAISGQGTAGGYTF. V gene TRBV10-3 combines with J gene TRBJ1-2; TRBD1 matches at 9 bases. In germline, CDR1 is ENHRY, CDR2 SYGVKD. Trimming took 9 bases from V and 7 from J; bases not matched to a gene: 12. This CDR3 is 14 amino acids long.

This clone has only one observation. The chain employs TRBV27 and TRBJ1-2; 8 bases map to TRBD1. The CDR3 runs 15 residues. V dropped 2 bases and J dropped 5; count of bases not matched to a gene: 7. Germline lookup yields CDR1 MNHEY and CDR2 SMNVEV (reference sequence). CDR3 loop: CASSLRQGFSYGYTF. The CDR3 nucleotides are TGTGCCAGCAGTTTAAGACAGGGGTTTTCTTATGGCTACACCTTC.

The DNA for the CDR3 is TGTGCCAGCACCCTATTTGACAGGGACCACGAGCAGTACTTC. It specifies CASTLFDRDHEQYF. The gene calls are TRBV27 and TRBJ2-7; 7 nucleotides agree with TRBD1. Germline V gene lookup returns CDR1 MNHEY and CDR2 SMNVEV (reference sequence). The CDR3 totals 14 residues. After removal of 7 bases from V and 5 bases from J, the junction contained 11 bases not matched to a gene.

This sequence joins TRBV27 and TRBJ2-7; 7 nucleotides align to TRBD1. Germline V CDR1 and CDR2: MNHEY, SMNVEV (reference sequence). J gave up 3 bases and V 4 bases, and 9 bases lay outside the gene matches. The CDR3 contains 15 residues. The CDR3 DNA is TGTGCCAGCAGTTCCTCGACAGGGCGGCTCTACGAGCAGTACTTC. As protein: CASSSSTGRLYEQYF.

V and J are TRBV11-2 and TRBJ2-7; D is undetermined. Germline lookup yields CDR1 SGHAT and CDR2 FQNNGV. The CDR3 covers 14 residues. V lost 3 bases, J lost 7 bases, and 16 bases lay in between. Here the CDR3 DNA reads TGTGCCAGCAGCTTTGACGGACCAACCCCGGAGCAGTACTTC. Residues: CASSFDGPTPEQYF.

The gene calls are TRBV5-4 and TRBJ2-7; D is perhaps TRBD1 (5 bases). This CDR3 comprises 13 residues. V lost 3 bases to trimming and J lost 2 bases, with 9 bases between them. Germline lookup yields CDR1 SGHNT and CDR2 YYREEE (reference sequence). The CDR3 bases are TGTGCCAGCAGCTCGACAGTTACCTACGAGCAGTACTTC. The encoded protein is CASSSTVTYEQYF.

The V and J genes are TRBV5-1 and TRBJ1-4; D is undetermined. CDR1 and CDR2 from the germline V gene are SGHRS and YFSETQ. V lost 0 bases and J lost 7, with 10 bases in between. This CDR3 contains 14 residues. The CDR3 loop is CASSLGTVGEKLFF. CDR3 DNA sequence: TGCGCCAGCAGCTTGGGGACGGTTGGTGAAAAACTGTTTTTT.

CDR3 bases: TGTGCCAGTAGTTCATACAATGAGCAGTTCTTC. Protein sequence: CASSSYNEQFF. This chain joins TRBV19 and TRBJ2-1; D unclear. Per germline, CDR1 LNHDA and CDR2 SQIVND (reference sequence). Trimming removed 5 bases from V and 4 bases from J, with 3 bases in between. This CDR3 is built from 11 residues.

This clone counts as medium-sized. The chain links TRBV5-5 to TRBJ2-7; D not certain. Trimming stripped 4 bases from V and 0 bases from J, with 20 bases between. The CDR3 runs to 17 residues. The V gene's germline CDR1 is SGHKS and CDR2 YYEKEE (reference sequence). The CDR3 region has the DNA TGTGCCAGCAGCCCAAAGTCGTGGTCGACGGACTCCTACGAGCAGTACTTC. It yields the protein CASSPKSWSTDSYEQYF.

This chain uses TRBV7-2 with TRBJ2-7; D not certain. There are 16 residues in the CDR3. The V and J ends lost 4 bases and 3 bases respectively, with 19 bases between them. Germline lookup yields CDR1 SGHTA and CDR2 FQGNSA. The CDR3 loop is CASSSQGAGLGYEQYF. For the CDR3, the DNA is TGTGCCAGCAGCTCCCAAGGAGCCGGGTTGGGCTACGAGCAGTACTTC. Filled out from reference TRBV7-2 and TRBJ2-7, the complete variable domain reads GAGVSQSPSNKVTEKGKDVELRCDPISGHTALYWYRQSLGQGLEFLIYFQGNSAPDKSGLPSDRFSAERTGGSVSTLTIQRTQQEDSAVYLCASSSQGAGLGYEQYFGPGTRLTVT.

There are many counts of this clone. The rearrangement uses TRBV18 and TRBJ2-7, with D unclear. Germline CDR1 reads KGHSH; CDR2 reads LQKENI. This CDR3 is 14 amino acids long. V lost 4 bases and J lost 2, with 12 bases in between. CDR3 DNA sequence: TGTGCCAGCTCACAGAGTGGTAGTCCCTACGAGCAGTACTTC. Translated, it gives CASSQSGSPYEQYF.

The chain carries TRBV3-1 (or the pseudogene TRBV3-2) and TRBJ2-1, with 10 bases aligning to TRBD2. The CDR3 consists of 17 residues. The germline CDR1 and CDR2 sequences are LGHDT and YNNKEL (reference sequence). The trim removed 8 bases at V and 0 bases at J, leaving 10 bases unmatched. CDR3 region: CASSTGSGRDSYNEQFF. In DNA form, the CDR3 reads TGTGCCAGCTCCACTGGAAGCGGGAGGGACTCCTACAATGAGCAGTTCTTC.

This chain uses TRBV6-5 with TRBJ2-1; tentatively, D is TRBD2 (7 bases). V lost 7 bases, J lost 8 bases, and 21 bases lay in between. This CDR3 spans 15 amino acids. Germline V lookup: CDR1 MNHEY, CDR2 SVGAGI. DNA for the CDR3: TGTGCCAGCAAGATAGGGGGGGTAGTATTGGATGAGCAGTTCTTC. Protein sequence: CASKIGGVVLDEQFF.

The gene calls are TRBV6-6 and TRBJ2-7, with D perhaps TRBD2 (5 bases). V lost 5 bases, J lost 4 bases, and 15 bases lay in between. This CDR3 comprises 14 residues. CDR1 and CDR2 (germline): MNHNY, SVGAGI (reference sequence). This chain's CDR3 is CASSPRVGIYEQYF. The CDR3 DNA is TGTGCCAGCAGTCCAAGGGTCGGGATTTACGAGCAGTACTTC.

The chain uses TRBV3-1 (or the pseudogene TRBV3-2) and TRBJ1-4, with D tentatively TRBD1 (5 bases). CDR3 size: 16 residues. The V and J ends lost 5 bases and 6 bases respectively, with 19 bases between them. CDR1 and CDR2 (germline): LGHDT, YNNKEL (reference sequence). The CDR3 protein is CASSSYLGGWDEKLFF. The CDR3 coding sequence is TGTGCCAGCAGCTCTTACCTTGGGGGATGGGATGAAAAACTGTTTTTT.